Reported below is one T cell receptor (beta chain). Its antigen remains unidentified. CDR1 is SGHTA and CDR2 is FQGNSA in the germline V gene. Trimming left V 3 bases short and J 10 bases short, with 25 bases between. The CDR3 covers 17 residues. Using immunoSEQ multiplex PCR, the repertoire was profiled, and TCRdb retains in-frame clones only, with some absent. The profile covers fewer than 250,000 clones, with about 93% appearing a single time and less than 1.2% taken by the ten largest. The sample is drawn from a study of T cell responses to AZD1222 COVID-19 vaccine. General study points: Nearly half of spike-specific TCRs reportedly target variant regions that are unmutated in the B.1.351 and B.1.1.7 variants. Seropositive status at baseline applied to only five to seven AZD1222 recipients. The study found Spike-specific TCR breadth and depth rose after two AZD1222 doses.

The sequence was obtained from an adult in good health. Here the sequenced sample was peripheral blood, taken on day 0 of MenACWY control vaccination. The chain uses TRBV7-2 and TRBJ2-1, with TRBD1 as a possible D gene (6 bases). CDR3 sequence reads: CASSFTPGAPIGREQFF. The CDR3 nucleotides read TGTGCCAGCAGCTTCACACCAGGGGCCCCAATTGGCCGCGAGCAGTTCTTC.